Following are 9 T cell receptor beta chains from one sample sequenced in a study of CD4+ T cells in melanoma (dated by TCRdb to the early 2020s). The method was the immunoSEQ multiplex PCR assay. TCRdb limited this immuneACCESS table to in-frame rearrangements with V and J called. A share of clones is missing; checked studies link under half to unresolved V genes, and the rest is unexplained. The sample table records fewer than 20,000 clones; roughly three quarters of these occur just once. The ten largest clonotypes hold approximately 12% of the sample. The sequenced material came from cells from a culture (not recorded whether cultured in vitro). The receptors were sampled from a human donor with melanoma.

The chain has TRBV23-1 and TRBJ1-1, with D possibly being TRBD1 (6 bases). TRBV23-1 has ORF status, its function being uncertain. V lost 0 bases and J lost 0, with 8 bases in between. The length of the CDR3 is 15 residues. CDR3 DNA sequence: TGCGCCAGCAGTCAATCGGGGGGCATGAACACTGAAGCTTTCTTT. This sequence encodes CASSQSGGMNTEAFF.

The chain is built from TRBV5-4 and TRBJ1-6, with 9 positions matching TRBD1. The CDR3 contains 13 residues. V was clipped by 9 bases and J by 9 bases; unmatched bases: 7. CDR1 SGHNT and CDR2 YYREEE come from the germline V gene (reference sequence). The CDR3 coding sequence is TGTGCCACCGGGACAGGGTGGATTTCACCCCTCCACTTT. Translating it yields CATGTGWISPLHF.

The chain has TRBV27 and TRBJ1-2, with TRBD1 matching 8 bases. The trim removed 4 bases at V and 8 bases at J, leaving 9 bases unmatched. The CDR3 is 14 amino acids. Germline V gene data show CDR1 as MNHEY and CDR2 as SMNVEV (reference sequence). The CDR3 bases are TGTGCCAGCAGTTCACGACAGGGGTGGTTCGGCTACACCTTC. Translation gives CASSSRQGWFGYTF.

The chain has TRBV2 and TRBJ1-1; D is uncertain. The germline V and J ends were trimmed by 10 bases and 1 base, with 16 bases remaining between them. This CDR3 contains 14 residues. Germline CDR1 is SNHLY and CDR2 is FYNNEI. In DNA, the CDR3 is TGTGCCACGCGAGGGCGGCGGCAGAACACTGAAGCTTTCTTT. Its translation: CATRGRRQNTEAFF.

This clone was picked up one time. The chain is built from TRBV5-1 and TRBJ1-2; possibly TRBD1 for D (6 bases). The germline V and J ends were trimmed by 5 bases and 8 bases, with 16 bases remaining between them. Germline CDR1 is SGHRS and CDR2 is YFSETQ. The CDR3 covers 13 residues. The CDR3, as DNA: TGCGCCAGCAGAGAAACAGGGTTTGAAGGCTACACCTTC. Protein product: CASRETGFEGYTF.

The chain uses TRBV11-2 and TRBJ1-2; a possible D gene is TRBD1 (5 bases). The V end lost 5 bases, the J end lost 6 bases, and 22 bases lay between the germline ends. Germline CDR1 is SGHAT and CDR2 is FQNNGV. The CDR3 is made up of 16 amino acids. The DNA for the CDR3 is TGTGCCAGCAGCCCGGAGGGAGCGGGGGTATGGGATGGCTACACCTTC. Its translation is CASSPEGAGVWDGYTF.

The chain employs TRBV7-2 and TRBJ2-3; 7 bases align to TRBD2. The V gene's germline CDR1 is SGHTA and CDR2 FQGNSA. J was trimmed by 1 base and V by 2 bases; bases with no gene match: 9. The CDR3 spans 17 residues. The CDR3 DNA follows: TGTGCCAGCAGCTTAAGGGGAGGCGGGGGTGGCACAGATACGCAGTATTTT. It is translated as CASSLRGGGGGTDTQYF.

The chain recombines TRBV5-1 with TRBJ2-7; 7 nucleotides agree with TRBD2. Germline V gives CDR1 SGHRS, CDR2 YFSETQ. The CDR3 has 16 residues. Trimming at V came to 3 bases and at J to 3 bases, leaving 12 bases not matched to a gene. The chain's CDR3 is CASSSPVGGGYYEQYF. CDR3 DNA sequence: TGCGCCAGCAGCTCGCCGGTTGGCGGGGGTTACTACGAGCAGTACTTC.

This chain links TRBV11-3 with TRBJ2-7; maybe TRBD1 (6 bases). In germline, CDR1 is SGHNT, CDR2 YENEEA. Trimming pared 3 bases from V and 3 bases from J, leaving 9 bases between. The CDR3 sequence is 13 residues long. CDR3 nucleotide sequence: TGTGCCAGCAGCTTGCAGGGGAACTACGAGCAGTACTTC. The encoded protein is CASSLQGNYEQYF. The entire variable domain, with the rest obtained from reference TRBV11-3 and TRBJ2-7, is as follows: EAGVVQSPRYKIIEKKQPVAFWCNPISGHNTLYWYLQNLGQGPELLIRYENEEAVDDSQLPKDRFSAERLKGVDSTLKIQPAELGDSAVYLCASSLQGNYEQYFGPGTRLTVT.